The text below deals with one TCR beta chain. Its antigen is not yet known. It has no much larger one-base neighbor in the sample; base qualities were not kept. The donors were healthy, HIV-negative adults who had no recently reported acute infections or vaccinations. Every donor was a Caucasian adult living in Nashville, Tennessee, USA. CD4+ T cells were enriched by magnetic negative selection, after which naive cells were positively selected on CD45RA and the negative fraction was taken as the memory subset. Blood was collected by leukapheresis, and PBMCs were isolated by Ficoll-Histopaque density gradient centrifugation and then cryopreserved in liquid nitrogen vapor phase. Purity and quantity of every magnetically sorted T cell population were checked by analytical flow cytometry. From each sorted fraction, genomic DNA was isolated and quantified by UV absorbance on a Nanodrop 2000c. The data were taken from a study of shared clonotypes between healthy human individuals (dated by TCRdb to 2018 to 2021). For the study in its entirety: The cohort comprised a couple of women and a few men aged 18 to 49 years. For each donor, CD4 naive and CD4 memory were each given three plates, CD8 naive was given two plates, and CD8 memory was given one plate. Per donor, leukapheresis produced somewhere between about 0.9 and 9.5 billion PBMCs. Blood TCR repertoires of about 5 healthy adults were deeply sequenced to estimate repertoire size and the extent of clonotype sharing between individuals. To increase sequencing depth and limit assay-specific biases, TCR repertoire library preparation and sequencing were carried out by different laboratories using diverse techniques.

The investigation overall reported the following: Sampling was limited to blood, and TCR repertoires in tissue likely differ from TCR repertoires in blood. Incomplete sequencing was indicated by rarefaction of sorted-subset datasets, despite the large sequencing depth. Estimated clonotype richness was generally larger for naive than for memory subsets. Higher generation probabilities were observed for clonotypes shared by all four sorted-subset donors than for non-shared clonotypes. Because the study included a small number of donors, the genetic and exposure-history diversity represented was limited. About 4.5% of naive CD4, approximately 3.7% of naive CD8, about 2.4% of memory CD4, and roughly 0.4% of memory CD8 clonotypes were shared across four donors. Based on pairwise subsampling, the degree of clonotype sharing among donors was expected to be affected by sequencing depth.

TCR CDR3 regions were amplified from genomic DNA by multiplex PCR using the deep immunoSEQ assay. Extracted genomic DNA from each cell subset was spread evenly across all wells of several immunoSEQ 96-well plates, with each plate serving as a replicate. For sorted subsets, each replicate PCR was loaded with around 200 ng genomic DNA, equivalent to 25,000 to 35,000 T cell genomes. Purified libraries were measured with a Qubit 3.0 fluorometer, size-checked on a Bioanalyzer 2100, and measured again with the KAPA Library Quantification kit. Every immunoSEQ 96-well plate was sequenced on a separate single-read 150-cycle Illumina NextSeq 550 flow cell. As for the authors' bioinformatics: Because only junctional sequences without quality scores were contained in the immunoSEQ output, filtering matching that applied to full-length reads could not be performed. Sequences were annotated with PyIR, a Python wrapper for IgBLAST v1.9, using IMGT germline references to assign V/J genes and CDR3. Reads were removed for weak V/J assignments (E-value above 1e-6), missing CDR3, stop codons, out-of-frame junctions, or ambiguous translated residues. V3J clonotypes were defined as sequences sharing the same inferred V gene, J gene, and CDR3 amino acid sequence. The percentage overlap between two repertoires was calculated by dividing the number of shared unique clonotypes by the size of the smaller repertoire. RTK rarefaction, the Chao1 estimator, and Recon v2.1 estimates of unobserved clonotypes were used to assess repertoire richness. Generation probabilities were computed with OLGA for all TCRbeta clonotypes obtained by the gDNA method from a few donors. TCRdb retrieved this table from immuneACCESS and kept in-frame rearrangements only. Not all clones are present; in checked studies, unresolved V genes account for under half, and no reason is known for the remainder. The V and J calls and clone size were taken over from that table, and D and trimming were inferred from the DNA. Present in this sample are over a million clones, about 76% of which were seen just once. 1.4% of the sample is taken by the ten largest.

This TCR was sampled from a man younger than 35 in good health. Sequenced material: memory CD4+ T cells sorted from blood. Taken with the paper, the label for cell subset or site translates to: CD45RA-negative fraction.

The DNA sequence is given as TGTGCCAGCAGCCCCGCCGGGACTGGAAACACCATATATTTT. The encoded protein is CASSPAGTGNTIYF. The chain is made from TRBV27 and TRBJ1-3, with the D segment identity uncertain. The CDR3 contains 14 residues, cysteine and phenylalanine counted. CDR3 DNA only is kept here, 42 bases in frame from base 1. Sequences MNHEY (CDR1) and SMNVEV (CDR2) are obtained from the germline V gene (reference sequence). Trimming takes 6 bases from V and 2 bases from J, and the germline ends sit 11 bases apart.